This TCR beta chain is drawn from a study of identical twins. A universal primer site came from template switching; cDNA carried unique molecular identifiers. TCRdb independently ran MiXCR on the 5' RACE reads; one entry per CDR3 protein. In the table there are approximately 690,000 distinct CDR3 sequences, around 6% of which are singletons. Study-level points and caveats: Twin pairs' shared out-of-frame alpha sequences were enriched in low generation probability. Insertions were reduced in abundant cord blood beta clonotypes but not in memory repertoires.

Per the germline V gene, CDR1 is KGHDR and CDR2 is SFDVKD. The CDR3 spans 18 residues. Trimming removed 4 bases from V and 2 bases from J; junction bases left unmatched: 13. Note on this clonotype: Its antigen remains unidentified.

The rearrangement links TRBV24-1 to TRBJ2-3; TRBD2 matches 8 bases. This sequence was found in a man aged 18 to 35 in good health. The specimen sequenced was naive T cells sorted from blood. CDR3: CATSDHRPGGRSTDTQYF. For the CDR3, the DNA is TGTGCCACCAGTGACCACAGGCCGGGCGGGAGGTCCACAGATACGCAGTATTTT.